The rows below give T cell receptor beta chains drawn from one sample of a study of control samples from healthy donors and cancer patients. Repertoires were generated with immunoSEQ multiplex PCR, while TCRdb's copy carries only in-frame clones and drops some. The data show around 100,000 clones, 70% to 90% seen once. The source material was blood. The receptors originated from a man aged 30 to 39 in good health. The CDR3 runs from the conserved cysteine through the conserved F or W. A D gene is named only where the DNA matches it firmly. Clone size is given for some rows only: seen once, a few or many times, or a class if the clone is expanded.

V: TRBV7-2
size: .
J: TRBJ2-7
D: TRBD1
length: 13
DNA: TGTGCCAGCAGTACTGGACAGGGCATCGAGCAGTACTTC
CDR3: CASSTGQGIEQYF

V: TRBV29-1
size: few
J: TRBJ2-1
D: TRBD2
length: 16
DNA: TGCAGCGTGGGGGGCGGACTAGCGGGATCCTACAATGAGCAGTTCTTC
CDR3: CSVGGGLAGSYNEQFF

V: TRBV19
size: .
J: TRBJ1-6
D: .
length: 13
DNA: TGTGCCAGTAGTATTGGGGTGAATTCACCCCTCCACTTT
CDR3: CASSIGVNSPLHF

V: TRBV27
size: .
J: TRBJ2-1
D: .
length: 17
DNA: TGTGCCAGCAGACTTACCGGGGGACCCCCGGGGCACAATGAGCAGTTCTTC
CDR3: CASRLTGGPPGHNEQFF

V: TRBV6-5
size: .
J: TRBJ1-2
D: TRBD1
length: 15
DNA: TGTGCCAGCAGATCCCCGGGACAGAGCATTTATGGCTACACCTTC
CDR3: CASRSPGQSIYGYTF

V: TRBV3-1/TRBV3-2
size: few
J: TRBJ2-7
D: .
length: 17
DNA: TGTGCCAGCAGCCAAGTTCTCACTCGTCCTAGCTCCTACGAGCAGTACTTC
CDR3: CASSQVLTRPSSYEQYF

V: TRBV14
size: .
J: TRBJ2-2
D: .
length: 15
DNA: TGTGCCAGCAGCCAAAAAGTCGGGAACACCGGGGAGCTGTTTTTT
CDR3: CASSQKVGNTGELFF

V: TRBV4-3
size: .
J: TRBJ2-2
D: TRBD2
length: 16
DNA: TGCGCCAGCAGCTTCCAAGCGGCGGGAGTCACCGGGGAGCTGTTTTTT
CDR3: CASSFQAAGVTGELFF

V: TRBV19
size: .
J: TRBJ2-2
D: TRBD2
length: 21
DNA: TGTGCCAGTAGTAAGGGACTAGCGGGAGATTCCACCGAAACGAACACCGGGGAGCTGTTTTTT
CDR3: CASSKGLAGDSTETNTGELFF

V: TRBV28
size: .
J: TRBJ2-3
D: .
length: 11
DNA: TGTGCCAGCAGCCCCACAGATACGCAGTATTTT
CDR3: CASSPTDTQYF

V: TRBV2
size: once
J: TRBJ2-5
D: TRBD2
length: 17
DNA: TGTGCCAGCAGTGAAAGGGGACTAGGGGCGCGTTCTGAGACCCAGTACTTC
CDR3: CASSERGLGARSETQYF

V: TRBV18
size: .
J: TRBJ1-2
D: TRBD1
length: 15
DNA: TGTGCCAGCTCACAGGACAGGGGGCAAGTTGATGGCTACACCTTC
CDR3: CASSQDRGQVDGYTF

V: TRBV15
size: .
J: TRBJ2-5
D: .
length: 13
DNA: TGTGCCACCAACCCAGGGAACCAAGAGACCCAGTACTTC
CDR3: CATNPGNQETQYF

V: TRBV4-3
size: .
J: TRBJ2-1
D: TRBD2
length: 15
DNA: TGCGCCAGCAGCCATAGGACTAGCGGGTACAATGAGCAGTTCTTC
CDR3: CASSHRTSGYNEQFF

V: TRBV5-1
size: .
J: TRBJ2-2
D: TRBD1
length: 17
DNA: TGCGCCAGCAGCTTGGTTCCCGGGACAGCAAACACCGGGGAGCTGTTTTTT
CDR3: CASSLVPGTANTGELFF

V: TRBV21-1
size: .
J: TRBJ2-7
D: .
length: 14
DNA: TGTGCCAGCAGCAAAATCCGATCATCCTACGAGCAGTACTTC
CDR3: CASSKIRSSYEQYF

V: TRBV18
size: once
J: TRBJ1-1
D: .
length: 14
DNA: TGTGCCAGCTCATCACAGCAAATGAACACTGAAGCTTTCTTT
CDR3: CASSSQQMNTEAFF

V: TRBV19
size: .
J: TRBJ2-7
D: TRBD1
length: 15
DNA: TGTGCCAGTAGACGGGACAGCAAGTTGGGCTACGAGCAGTACTTC
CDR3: CASRRDSKLGYEQYF

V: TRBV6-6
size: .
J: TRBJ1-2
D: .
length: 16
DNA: TGTGCCAGCAGTTACCCCCCCGGGGCAGGGAACTATGGCTACACCTTC
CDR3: CASSYPPGAGNYGYTF

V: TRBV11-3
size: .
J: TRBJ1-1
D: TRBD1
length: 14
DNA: TGTGCCAGCAGCATGGGACAGGGAGGCACTGAAGCTTTCTTT
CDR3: CASSMGQGGTEAFF

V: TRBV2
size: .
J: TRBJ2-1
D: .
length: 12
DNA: TGTGCCAGCAGTGATGGGTTCAATGAGCAGTTCTTC
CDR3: CASSDGFNEQFF

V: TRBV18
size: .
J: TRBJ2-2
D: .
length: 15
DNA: TGTGCCAGCTCACCGACCTCCCTTAACACCGGGGAGCTGTTTTTT
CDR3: CASSPTSLNTGELFF

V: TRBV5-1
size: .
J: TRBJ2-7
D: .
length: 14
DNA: TGCGCCAGCAGCAGGGACGGATCGACCTACGAGCAGTACTTC
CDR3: CASSRDGSTYEQYF

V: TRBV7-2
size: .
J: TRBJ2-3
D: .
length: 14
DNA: TGTGCCAGCAGCTTAGCCCGGGGTACAGATACGCAGTATTTT
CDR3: CASSLARGTDTQYF

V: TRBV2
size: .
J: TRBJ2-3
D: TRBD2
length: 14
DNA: TGTGCCAGCAGTGACGCGGGAGTAGCCGATACGCAGTATTTT
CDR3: CASSDAGVADTQYF

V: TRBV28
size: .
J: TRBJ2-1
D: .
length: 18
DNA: TGTGCCAGCAGCCTCGCAGGGCGTAAGGACAGAATATACAATGAGCAGTTCTTC
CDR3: CASSLAGRKDRIYNEQFF

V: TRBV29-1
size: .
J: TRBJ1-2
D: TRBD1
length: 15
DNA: TGCAGCGTAATGGACAGGGGGAAAACCAACTATGGCTACACCTTC
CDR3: CSVMDRGKTNYGYTF

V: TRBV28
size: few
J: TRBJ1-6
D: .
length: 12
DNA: TGTGCCAGCAGTTTTTCCTATTCACCCCTCCACTTT
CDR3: CASSFSYSPLHF

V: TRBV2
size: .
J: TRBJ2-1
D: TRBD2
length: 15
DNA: TGTGCCAGCAGTGGGGGGGGACTAACCTACAATGAGCAGTTCTTC
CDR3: CASSGGGLTYNEQFF

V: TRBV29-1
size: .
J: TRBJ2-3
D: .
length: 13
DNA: TGCAGCGTTGTATTGGACAACACAGATACGCAGTATTTT
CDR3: CSVVLDNTDTQYF

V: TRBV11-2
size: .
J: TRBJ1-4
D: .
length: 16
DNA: TGTGCCAGCAGCTACGGGACGATGATAACTAATGAAAAACTGTTTTTT
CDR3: CASSYGTMITNEKLFF

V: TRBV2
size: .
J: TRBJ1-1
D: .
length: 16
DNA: TGTGCCAGCAGTGAAGCGCTTCCTCCAGTTAGCACTGAAGCTTTCTTT
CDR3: CASSEALPPVSTEAFF

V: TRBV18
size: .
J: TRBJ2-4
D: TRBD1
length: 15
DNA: TGTGCCAGCTCGCAGGGGGGACAGGGAAAAAACATTCAGTACTTC
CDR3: CASSQGGQGKNIQYF

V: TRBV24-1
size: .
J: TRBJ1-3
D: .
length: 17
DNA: TGTGCCACCAGTGACCCGGACCCGGTTGACTCTGGAAACACCATATATTTT
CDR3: CATSDPDPVDSGNTIYF

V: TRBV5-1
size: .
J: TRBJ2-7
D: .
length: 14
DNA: TGCGCCAGCAGCTCCCGGGACTCTGGTTACGAGCAGTACTTC
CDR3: CASSSRDSGYEQYF

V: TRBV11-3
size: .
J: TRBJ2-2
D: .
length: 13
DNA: TGTGCCAGCAAGAGGAGGAACAACGGGGAGCTGTTTTTT
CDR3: CASKRRNNGELFF

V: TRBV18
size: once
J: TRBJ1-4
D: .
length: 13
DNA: TGTGCCGGATCCGGCGGGCGTAATGAAAAACTGTTTTTT
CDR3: CAGSGGRNEKLFF

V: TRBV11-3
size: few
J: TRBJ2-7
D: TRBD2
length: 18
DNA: TGTGCCAGCAGCCCAAGAGACGAGGGACTAGACTCGTCCTACGAGCAGTACTTC
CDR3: CASSPRDEGLDSSYEQYF

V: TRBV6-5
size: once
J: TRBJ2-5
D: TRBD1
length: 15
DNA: TGTGCCAGCAGGGACAGGGAATTAATTCAAGAGACCCAGTACTTC
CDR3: CASRDRELIQETQYF

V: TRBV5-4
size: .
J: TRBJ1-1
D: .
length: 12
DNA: TGTGCCAGCAGCTGGGGGCCCAGTGAAGCTTTCTTT
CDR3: CASSWGPSEAFF

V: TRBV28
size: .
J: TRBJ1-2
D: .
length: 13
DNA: TGTGCCAGCAGTTTACAGAGAAACTATGGCTACACCTTC
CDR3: CASSLQRNYGYTF

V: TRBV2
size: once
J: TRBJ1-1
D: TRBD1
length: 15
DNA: TGTGCCACCGAACAGAAAAGGACAGGGACCAGGTCGGCTTTCTTT
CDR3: CATEQKRTGTRSAFF

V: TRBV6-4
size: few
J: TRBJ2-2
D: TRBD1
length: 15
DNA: TGTGCCAGCAGTGCCGGGACAGGGGACACCGGGGAGCTGTTTTTT
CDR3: CASSAGTGDTGELFF

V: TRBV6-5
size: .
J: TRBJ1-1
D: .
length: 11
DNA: TGTGCCAGCAGCGGGTGGACCGAAGCTTTCTTT
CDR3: CASSGWTEAFF

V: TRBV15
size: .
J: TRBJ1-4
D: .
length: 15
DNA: TGTGCCACCAGCAGAGATGGGGGGGGCGCGGTAAAACTGTTTTTT
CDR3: CATSRDGGGAVKLFF

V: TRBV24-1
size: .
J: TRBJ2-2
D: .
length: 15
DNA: TGTGCCACCAGTGATCTAAACCGCGGGGCCGGGGAGCTGTTTTTT
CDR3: CATSDLNRGAGELFF

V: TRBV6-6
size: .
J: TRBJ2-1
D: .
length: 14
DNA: TGTGCCAGCAGTTACGGAGTCCGGTACAATGAGCAGTTCTTC
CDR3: CASSYGVRYNEQFF

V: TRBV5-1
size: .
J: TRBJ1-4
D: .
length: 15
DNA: TGCGCCAGCAGCGATTCCCCCACAACTAATGAAAAACTGTTTTTT
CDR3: CASSDSPTTNEKLFF

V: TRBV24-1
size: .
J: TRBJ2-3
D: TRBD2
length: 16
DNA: TGTGCCACCAGTGAACGGACTAGCGGATTCACAGATACGCAGTATTTT
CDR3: CATSERTSGFTDTQYF

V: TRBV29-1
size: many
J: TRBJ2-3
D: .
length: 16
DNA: TGCAGCGTTGAAGATTGGGGCAGGGTCGCAACAGATACGCAGTATTTT
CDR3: CSVEDWGRVATDTQYF

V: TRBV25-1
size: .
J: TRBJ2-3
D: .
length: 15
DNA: TGTGCCAGCAGCCGTCCCTCGGGGGCGTCAGATACGCAGTATTTT
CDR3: CASSRPSGASDTQYF

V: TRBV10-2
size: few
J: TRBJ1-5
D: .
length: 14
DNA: TGCGCCAGCAGTGACCCTGCGTTGGGCCAGCCCCAGCATTTT
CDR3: CASSDPALGQPQHF

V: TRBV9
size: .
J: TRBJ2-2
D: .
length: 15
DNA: TGTGCCAGCGCTTGGCGGGCAGCGAACACCGGGGAGCTGTTTTTT
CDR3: CASAWRAANTGELFF

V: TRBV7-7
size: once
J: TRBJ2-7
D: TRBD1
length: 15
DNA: TGTGCCAGCAGCGCCCAGACAGGGGTAATTTACGAGCAGTACTTC
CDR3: CASSAQTGVIYEQYF

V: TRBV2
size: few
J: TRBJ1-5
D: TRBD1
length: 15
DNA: TGTGCCAGCAGCCCTATCCGGACAGGGGATCAGCCCCAGCATTTT
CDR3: CASSPIRTGDQPQHF